The clone carrying this TCR beta chain was counted only a few times. This CDR3 region has 16 residues. V was pared by 8 bases and J by 4 bases, with 24 bases between. This sample was included in a study of cytomegalovirus exposure and HLA in healthy donors. PCR involved 60 Vbeta and 13 Jbeta primers. Profiled with immunoSEQ multiplex PCR; TCRdb holds only in-frame clones, not every one. The sample consists of about 89,000 clones, roughly a tenth of them appearing once. The sequencing sample was made of PBMCs. V usage is TRBV5-7 and J usage is TRBJ1-2; D uncertain. TRBV5-7 is annotated as an ORF whose role is uncertain. The sequence derives from a man aged 45-65 years in good health and CMV-seropositive. In nucleotides, the CDR3 is TGTGCCAGTCCTTTCAGAGGGAAAAAACTCATCTATGGCTACACCTTC. The encoded protein is CASPFRGKKLIYGYTF.